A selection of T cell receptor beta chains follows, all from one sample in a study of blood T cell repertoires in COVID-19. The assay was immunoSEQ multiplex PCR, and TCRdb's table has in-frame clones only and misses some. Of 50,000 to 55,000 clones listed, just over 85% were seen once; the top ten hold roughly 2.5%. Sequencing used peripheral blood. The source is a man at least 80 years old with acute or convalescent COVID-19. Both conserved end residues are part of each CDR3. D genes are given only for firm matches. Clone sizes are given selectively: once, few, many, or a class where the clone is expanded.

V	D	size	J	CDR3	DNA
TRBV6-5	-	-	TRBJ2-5	CASSYPGQSQETQYF	TGTGCCAGCAGTTACCCCGGACAGAGCCAAGAGACCCAGTACTTC
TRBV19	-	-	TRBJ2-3	CASSHNTWQGTDTQYF	TGTGCCAGTAGTCATAACACCTGGCAGGGAACAGATACGCAGTATTTT
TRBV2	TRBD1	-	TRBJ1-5	CASSLDRGRQPQHF	TGTGCCAGCAGCCTCGACAGGGGCAGGCAGCCCCAGCATTTT
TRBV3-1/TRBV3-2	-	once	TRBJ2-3	CASSQFLRSTDTQYF	TGTGCCAGCAGCCAATTCCTTAGAAGCACAGATACGCAGTATTTT
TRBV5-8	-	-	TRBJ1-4	CASSLVRGSNEKLFF	TGTGCCAGCAGCTTGGTCAGGGGATCTAATGAAAAACTGTTTTTT
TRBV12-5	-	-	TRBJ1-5	CASGLDGIFDQPQHF	TGTGCTAGTGGTTTGGACGGGATTTTCGATCAGCCCCAGCATTTT
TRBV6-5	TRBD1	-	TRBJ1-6	CASTYGTGSSPLHF	TGTGCCAGCACCTACGGGACAGGGTCATCACCCCTCCACTTT
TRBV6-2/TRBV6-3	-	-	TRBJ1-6	CASSYYAGNSPLHF	TGTGCCAGCAGTTACTACGCAGGGAATTCACCCCTCCACTTT
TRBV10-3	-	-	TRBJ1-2	CAISSEGPSHGYTF	TGTGCCATCAGCTCAGAAGGACCTAGCCACGGCTACACCTTC
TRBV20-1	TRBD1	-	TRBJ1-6	CSAIDRGNNSPLHF	TGCAGTGCTATTGACAGGGGGAATAATTCACCCCTCCACTTT
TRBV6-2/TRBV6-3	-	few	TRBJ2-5	CASSYNAGGANLETQYF	TGTGCCAGCAGTTACAATGCAGGCGGGGCCAATCTAGAGACCCAGTACTTC
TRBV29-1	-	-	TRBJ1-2	CSVARVLSYGYTF	TGCAGCGTTGCTCGGGTACTATCCTATGGCTACACCTTC